This T cell receptor beta chain stems from a study of CD8 T cells in ankylosing spondylitis. Comment on this clonotype: What it binds is unknown.

The study, taken as a whole, reports: Characteristic of ankylosing spondylitis blood, it appeared, was a TCR beta motif comprising several highly homologous variants.

V shed 3 bases and J shed 0 bases, with 13 bases lying between them. Germline CDR1 and CDR2: KGHDR and SFDVKD. The CDR3 length is 17 residues. TCRdb fed the 5' RACE reads into MiXCR, producing one record per CDR3 protein. The sample contains around 770,000 distinct CDR3 sequences, 10% to 15% of which appear only once. The TCR sequence derives from a male donor with ankylosing spondylitis. J is TRBJ2-2 and V is TRBV24-1; weak D call: TRBD2 (6 bases). Sequencing was performed on blood, either unsorted or a sorted T cell fraction (not recorded which). CDR3 amino acids: CATSDPGTPPNTGELFF. As DNA, the CDR3 is TGTGCCACCAGTGATCCCGGGACTCCGCCGAACACCGGGGAGCTGTTTTTT.